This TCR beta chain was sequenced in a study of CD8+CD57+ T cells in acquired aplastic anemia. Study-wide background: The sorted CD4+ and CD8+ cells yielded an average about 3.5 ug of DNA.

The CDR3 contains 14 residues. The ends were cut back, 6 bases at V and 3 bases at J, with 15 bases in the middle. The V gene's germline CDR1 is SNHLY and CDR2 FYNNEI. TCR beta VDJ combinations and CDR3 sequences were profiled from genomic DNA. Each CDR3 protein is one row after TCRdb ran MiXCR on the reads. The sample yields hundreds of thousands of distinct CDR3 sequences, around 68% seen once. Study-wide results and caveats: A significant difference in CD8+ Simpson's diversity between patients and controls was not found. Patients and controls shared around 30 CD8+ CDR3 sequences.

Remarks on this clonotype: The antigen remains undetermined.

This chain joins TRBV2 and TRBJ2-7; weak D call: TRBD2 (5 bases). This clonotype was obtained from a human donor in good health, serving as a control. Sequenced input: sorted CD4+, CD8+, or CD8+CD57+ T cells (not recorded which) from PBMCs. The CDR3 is CASRNALEVYEQYF. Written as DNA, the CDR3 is TGTGCCAGCAGGAACGCATTGGAGGTCTACGAGCAGTACTTC.